The present T cell receptor beta chain was sequenced within a study of identifying expanded T cells in peripheral blood. Study outcomes and limitations: Two-week clone count variance significantly increased as total template count grew.

Healthy donors had no documented immune events, such as infections, while sampled. With 3 bases removed from V and 4 bases from J, the gap between germline ends came to 16 bases. Per the germline V gene, CDR1 is MGHRA and CDR2 is YSYEKL. The CDR3 covers 15 residues. This clone has just one count. The antigen remains unidentified. Clones were sequenced by immunoSEQ multiplex PCR, and TCRdb holds only the in-frame ones, with some missing. The repertoire has around 100,000 clones, over 75% of them found once; the top ten carry roughly 6%. The V gene is TRBV4-1, the J gene TRBJ2-7, with a tentative D call TRBD1 (6 bases). This clonotype was obtained from a person aged 18 to 70 in good health. The specimen sequenced was blood. CDR3 sequence: CASSHHLQGPYEQYF. As DNA, the CDR3 is TGCGCCAGCAGCCACCACTTACAGGGTCCTTACGAGCAGTACTTC.